This TCR beta chain was sequenced during a study of glioma-infiltrating T cells. The iRepertoire nested amplicon-rescue multiplex PCR amplified TCR alpha and beta CDR3s from RNA. TCRdb re-called the multiplex PCR reads with MiXCR, one entry per CDR3 protein. The sample lists about 110,000 distinct CDR3 sequences, less than 30% occurring once. Remarks on this clonotype: Its antigen remains unidentified.

This CDR3 has 14 residues. Germline V lookup: CDR1 MNHNY, CDR2 SVGAGI (reference sequence). Trimming removed 9 bases from V and 2 bases from J, with 17 bases in between. Study-level findings and limits: Above-expected tissue-blood divergence occurred in all gliomas, most in low-grade ones.

The clonotype was recovered from a human donor with low-grade glioma or glioblastoma, undergoing nonglioma brain surgery, or in good health (not recorded which). Sequencing was performed on glioma tissue, nonneoplastic brain tissue, or PBMCs (not recorded which). This chain links TRBV6-6 with TRBJ2-7, with D perhaps matching TRBD2 (5 bases). CDR3: CARSPGNRAYEQYF. The CDR3 coding sequence is TGTGCCAGAAGTCCCGGGAATAGAGCCTACGAGCAGTACTTC.